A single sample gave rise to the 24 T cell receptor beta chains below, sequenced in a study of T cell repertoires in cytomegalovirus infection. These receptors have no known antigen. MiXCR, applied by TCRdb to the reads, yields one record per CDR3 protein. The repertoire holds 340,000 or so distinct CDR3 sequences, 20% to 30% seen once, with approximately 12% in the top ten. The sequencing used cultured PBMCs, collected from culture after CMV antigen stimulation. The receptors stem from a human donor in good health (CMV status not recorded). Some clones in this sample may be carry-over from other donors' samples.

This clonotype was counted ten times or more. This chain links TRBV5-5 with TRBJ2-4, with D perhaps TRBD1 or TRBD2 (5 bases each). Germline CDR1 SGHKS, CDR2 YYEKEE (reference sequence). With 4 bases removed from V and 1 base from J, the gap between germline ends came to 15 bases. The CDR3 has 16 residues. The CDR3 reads CASSPTNWGAKNIQYF. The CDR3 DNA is TGTGCCAGCAGCCCGACAAACTGGGGGGCCAAAAACATTCAGTACTTC.

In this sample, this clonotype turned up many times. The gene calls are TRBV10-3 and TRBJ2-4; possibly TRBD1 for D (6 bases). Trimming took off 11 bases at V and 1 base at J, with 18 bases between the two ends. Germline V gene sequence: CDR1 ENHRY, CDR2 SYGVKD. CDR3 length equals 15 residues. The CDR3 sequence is CAVIQGPRAKNIQYF. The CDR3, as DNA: TGTGCCGTGATCCAGGGGCCCCGGGCCAAAAACATTCAGTACTTC.

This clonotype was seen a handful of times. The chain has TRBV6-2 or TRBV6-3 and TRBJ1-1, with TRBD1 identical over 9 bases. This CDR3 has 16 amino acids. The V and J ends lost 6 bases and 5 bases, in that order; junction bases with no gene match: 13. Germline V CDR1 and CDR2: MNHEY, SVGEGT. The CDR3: CASSEPPGTGRTEAFF. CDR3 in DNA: TGTGCCAGCAGCGAACCCCCCGGGACAGGGCGTACTGAAGCTTTCTTT.

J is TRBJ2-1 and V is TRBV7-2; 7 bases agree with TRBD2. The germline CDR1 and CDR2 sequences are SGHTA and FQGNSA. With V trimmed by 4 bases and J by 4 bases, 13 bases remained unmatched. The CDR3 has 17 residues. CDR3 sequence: CASSSPAGGRVYNEQFF. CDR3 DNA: TGTGCCAGCAGCTCGCCGGCAGGAGGGAGGGTATACAATGAGCAGTTCTTC.

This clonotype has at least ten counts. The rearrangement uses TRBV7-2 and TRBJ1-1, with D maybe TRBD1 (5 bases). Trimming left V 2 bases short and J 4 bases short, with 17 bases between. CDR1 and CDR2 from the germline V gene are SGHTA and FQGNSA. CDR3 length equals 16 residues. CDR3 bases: TGTGCCAGCAGCTTATTTGCGTGGGGGATGTCCACTGAAGCTTTCTTT. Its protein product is CASSLFAWGMSTEAFF. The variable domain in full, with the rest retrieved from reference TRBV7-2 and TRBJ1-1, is GAGVSQSPSNKVTEKGKDVELRCDPISGHTALYWYRQSLGQGLEFLIYFQGNSAPDKSGLPSDRFSAERTGGSVSTLTIQRTQQEDSAVYLCASSLFAWGMSTEAFFGQGTRLTVV.

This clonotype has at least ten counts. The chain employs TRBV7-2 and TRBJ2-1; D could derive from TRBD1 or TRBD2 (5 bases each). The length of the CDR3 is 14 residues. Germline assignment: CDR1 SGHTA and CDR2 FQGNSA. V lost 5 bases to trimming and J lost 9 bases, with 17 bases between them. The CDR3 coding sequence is TGTGCCAGCAGCCGGGACGGCCCGACCAGTGAGCAGTTCTTC. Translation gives CASSRDGPTSEQFF.

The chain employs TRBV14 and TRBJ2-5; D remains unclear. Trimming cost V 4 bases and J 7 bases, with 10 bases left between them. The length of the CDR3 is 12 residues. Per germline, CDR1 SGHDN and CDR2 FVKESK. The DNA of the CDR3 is TGTGCCAGCAGCCTCAGCGAAGGGACCCAGTACTTC. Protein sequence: CASSLSEGTQYF.

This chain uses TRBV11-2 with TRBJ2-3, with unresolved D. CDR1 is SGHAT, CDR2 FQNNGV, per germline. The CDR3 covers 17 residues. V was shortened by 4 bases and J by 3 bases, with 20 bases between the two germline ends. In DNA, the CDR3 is TGTGCCAGCAGCTATACCTTAGTACGAGGCAGAACAGATACGCAGTATTTT. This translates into CASSYTLVRGRTDTQYF.

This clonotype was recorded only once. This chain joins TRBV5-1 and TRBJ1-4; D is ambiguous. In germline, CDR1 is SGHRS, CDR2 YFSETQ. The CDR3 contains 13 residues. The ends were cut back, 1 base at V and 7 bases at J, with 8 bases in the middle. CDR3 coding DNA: TGCGCCAGCAGCTTGAACGGACCTGAAAAACTGTTTTTT. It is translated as CASSLNGPEKLFF.

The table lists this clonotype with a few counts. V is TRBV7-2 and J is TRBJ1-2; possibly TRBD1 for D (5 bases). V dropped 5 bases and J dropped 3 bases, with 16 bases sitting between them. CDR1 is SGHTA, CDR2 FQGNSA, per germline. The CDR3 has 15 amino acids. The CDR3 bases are TGTGCCAGCAGCCCCAGGGCGGGCTCAGACTATGGCTACACCTTC. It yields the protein CASSPRAGSDYGYTF.

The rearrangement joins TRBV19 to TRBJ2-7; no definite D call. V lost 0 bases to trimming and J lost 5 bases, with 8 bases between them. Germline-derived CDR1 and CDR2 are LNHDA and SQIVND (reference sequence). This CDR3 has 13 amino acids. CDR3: CASSIDPKNEQYF. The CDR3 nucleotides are TGTGCCAGTAGTATAGATCCGAAGAACGAGCAGTACTTC.

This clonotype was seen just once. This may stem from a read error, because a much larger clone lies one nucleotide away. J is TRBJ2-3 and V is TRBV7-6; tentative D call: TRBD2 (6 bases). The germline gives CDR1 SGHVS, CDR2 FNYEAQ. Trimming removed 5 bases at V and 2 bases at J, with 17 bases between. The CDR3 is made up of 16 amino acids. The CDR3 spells CASSGVKGRNTDTQYF. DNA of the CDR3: TGTGCCAGCAGCGGGGTCAAGGGGAGGAACACAGATACGCAGTATTTT.

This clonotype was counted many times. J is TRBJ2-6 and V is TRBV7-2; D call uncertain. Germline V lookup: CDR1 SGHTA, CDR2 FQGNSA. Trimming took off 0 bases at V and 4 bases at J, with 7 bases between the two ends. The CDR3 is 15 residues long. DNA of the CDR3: TGTGCCAGCAGCTTAGCAGGGTTCGGGGCCAACGTCCTGACTTTC. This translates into CASSLAGFGANVLTF.

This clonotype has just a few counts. CDR3 protein: CASTGESNTGELFF. The CDR3 DNA reads TGCGCCAGCACAGGGGAATCGAACACCGGGGAGCTGTTTTTT. The genes are TRBV5-1 and TRBJ2-2; maybe TRBD1 (6 bases). The CDR3 runs to 14 residues. The V end lost 6 bases, the J end lost 0 bases, and 9 bases lay between the germline ends. In germline, CDR1 is SGHRS, CDR2 YFSETQ.

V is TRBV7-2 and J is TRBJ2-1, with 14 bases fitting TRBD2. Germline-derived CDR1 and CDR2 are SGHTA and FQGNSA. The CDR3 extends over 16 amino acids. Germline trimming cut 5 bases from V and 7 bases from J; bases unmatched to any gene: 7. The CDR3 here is CASSRLAGGAGNEQFF. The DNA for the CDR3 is TGTGCCAGCAGCCGACTAGCGGGGGGGGCGGGGAATGAGCAGTTCTTC.

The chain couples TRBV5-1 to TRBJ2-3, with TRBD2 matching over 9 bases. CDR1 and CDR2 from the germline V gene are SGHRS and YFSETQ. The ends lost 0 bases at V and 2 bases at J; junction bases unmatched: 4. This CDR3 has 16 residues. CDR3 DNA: TGCGCCAGCAGCTTGGGGAGACTAGCGGACACAGATACGCAGTATTTT. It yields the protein CASSLGRLADTDTQYF.

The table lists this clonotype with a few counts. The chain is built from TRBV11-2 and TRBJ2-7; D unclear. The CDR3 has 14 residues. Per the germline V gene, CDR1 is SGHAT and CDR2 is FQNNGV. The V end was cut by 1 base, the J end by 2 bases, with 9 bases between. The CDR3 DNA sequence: TGTGCCAGCAGCTTAGGGCGGCCCACCTACGAGCAGTACGTC. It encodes CASSLGRPTYEQYV.

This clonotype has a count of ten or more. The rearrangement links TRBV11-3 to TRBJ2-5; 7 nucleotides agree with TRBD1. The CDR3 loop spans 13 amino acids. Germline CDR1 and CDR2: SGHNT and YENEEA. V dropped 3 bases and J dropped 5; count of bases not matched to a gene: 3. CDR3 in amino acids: CASSFDRDETQYF. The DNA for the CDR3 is TGTGCCAGCAGCTTCGACAGGGACGAGACCCAGTACTTC.

The CDR3, as DNA: TGTGCCAGCAGCAAACTAGCGCCTCACAATGAGCAGTTCTTC. Protein: CASSKLAPHNEQFF. The chain links TRBV27 to TRBJ2-1, with TRBD2 identical over 7 bases. The CDR3 length is 14 residues. With 6 bases clipped from V and 5 bases from J, the junction kept 7 bases outside the gene matches. CDR1 is MNHEY, CDR2 SMNVEV, per germline (reference sequence).

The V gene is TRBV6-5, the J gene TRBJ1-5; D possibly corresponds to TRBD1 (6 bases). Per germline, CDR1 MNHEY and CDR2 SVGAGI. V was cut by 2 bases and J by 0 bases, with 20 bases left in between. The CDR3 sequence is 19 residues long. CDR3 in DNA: TGTGCCAGCAGTTACCGACACGTAGGACAGCCCGATAGCAATCAGCCCCAGCATTTT. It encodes CASSYRHVGQPDSNQPQHF.

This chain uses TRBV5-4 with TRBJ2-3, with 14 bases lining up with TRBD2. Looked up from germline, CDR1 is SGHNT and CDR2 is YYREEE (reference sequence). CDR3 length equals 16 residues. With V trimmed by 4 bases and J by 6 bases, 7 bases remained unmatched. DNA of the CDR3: TGTGCCAGCAGCCTTCGACTAGCGGGAGGGAGGGATACGCAGTATTTT. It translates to CASSLRLAGGRDTQYF.

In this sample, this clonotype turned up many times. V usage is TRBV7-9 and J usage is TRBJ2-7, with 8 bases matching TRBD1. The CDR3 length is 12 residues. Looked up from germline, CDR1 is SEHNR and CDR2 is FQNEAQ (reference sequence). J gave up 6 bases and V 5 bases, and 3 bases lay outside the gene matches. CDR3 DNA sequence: TGTGCCAGCAGCCAGACAGGGGTCGAGCAGTACGTC. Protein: CASSQTGVEQYV.

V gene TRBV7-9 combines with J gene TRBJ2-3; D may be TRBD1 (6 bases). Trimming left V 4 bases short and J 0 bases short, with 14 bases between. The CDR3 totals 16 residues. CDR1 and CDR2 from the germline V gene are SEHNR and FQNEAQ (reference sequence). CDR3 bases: TGTGCCAGCAGCTCCCAGGGGTCGCCTAGCACAGATACGCAGTATTTT. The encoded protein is CASSSQGSPSTDTQYF.

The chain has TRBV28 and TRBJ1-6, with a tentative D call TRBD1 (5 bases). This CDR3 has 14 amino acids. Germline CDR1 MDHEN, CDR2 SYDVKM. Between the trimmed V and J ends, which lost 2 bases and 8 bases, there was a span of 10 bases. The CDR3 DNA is TGTGCCAGCAGTTTAGATCAGGGTGATTCACCCCTCCACTTT. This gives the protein CASSLDQGDSPLHF.